Sequencing of this TCR beta chain was carried out in a study of blood T cell repertoires in COVID-19. Germline values: CDR1 LNHDA, CDR2 SQIVND (reference sequence). This CDR3 is built from 15 residues. V lost 3 bases to trimming and J lost 2 bases, with 12 bases between them. This clone occurred a few times. In the study's own analysis: By means of reference gene primer amplification, nucleated cell counts were estimated. Clones were read by immunoSEQ multiplex PCR, and TCRdb kept only the in-frame ones, dropping some. From that table come the V and J calls and clone size; the DNA was used to work out D and trimming. Of 100,000 to 150,000 clones detected, approximately 90% appear once; the ten largest clones hold over 1.5%.

Input material: peripheral blood. The receptor was derived from a human donor in a cohort sampled during active COVID-19. The gene calls are TRBV19 and TRBJ2-3; tentative D call: TRBD2 (5 bases). This chain's CDR3 is CASSISDSHTDTQYF. Written as DNA, the CDR3 is TGTGCCAGTAGTATCTCGGACTCCCACACAGATACGCAGTATTTT.